The clone carrying this TCR beta chain was recorded once. This entry belongs to a study of cytomegalovirus exposure and HLA in healthy donors. Germline assignment: CDR1 MGHRA and CDR2 YSYEKL. The CDR3 length is 20 residues. J lost 3 bases, V lost 3 bases, and 12 bases had no gene match. The PCR made use of 60 Vbeta and 13 Jbeta primers. Repertoires were generated with immunoSEQ multiplex PCR, while TCRdb's copy carries only in-frame clones and drops some. Among 150,000 to 200,000 clones, roughly 68% were seen once, and the ten largest hold 1.8%. Sequenced sample: PBMCs. The sequence derives from a woman in her twenties or thirties in good health and CMV-seronegative. The rearrangement links TRBV4-1 to TRBJ2-1, with TRBD2 matching over 15 bases. CDR3 nucleotide sequence: TGCGCCAGCAGCCACCTCGGACTAGCGGGGGGGCCAAACAGCTACAATGAGCAGTTCTTC. The encoded protein is CASSHLGLAGGPNSYNEQFF.